This is a list of T cell receptor beta chains from one sample in a study of cytomegalovirus exposure and HLA in healthy donors. Clones were read by immunoSEQ multiplex PCR, and TCRdb kept only the in-frame ones, dropping some. The table lists 110,000 or so clones, around 70% of them singletons. The sequencing sample was made of PBMCs. The origin of the receptors is a woman aged 45-59 years in good health and CMV-seropositive. Each CDR3 is given with its conserved first and last residue. A D gene is named only where the DNA matches it firmly. Some rows mark clone size as missing; the rest say once, few, many or name a class of expanded clone.

d_call,j_call,clone_size,v_call,cdr3_length,cdr3_nt,cdr3_aa
NA,TRBJ1-2,NA,TRBV15,14,TGTGCCACCAGCAGAGATACCTCGGACTATGGCTACACCTTC,CATSRDTSDYGYTF
TRBD1,TRBJ1-5,NA,TRBV6-5,15,TGTGCCAGCAAACCGGGACAGGGTGGGTCTCAGCCCCAGCATTTT,CASKPGQGGSQPQHF
TRBD1,TRBJ1-2,NA,TRBV6-5,15,TGTGCCAGCAGGCCACCGGGACAGGGTATTCATGGCTACACCTTC,CASRPPGQGIHGYTF
NA,TRBJ1-1,NA,TRBV12-5,12,TGTGCTAGTGGTTTAGGAAGCTGGAGAGCTTTCTTT,CASGLGSWRAFF
TRBD1,TRBJ1-4,NA,TRBV5-5,14,TGTGCCAGCAGCCGGACAGGATTTAATGAAAAACTGTTTTTT,CASSRTGFNEKLFF
TRBD1,TRBJ1-5,NA,TRBV30,14,TGTGCCTGGAGTCCGACAGGGGACAATCAGCCCCAGCATTTT,CAWSPTGDNQPQHF
TRBD1,TRBJ1-1,once,TRBV28,16,TGTGCCAGCAGTTTACTGGCAGGGGGAATGAACACTGAAGCTTTCTTT,CASSLLAGGMNTEAFF
TRBD1,TRBJ1-4,NA,TRBV18,14,TGTGCCAGCTCACAAGGGACAGGGTATGAAAAACTGTTTTTT,CASSQGTGYEKLFF
NA,TRBJ1-2,once,TRBV5-1,15,TGCGCCAGCAGCTTGGCGTCCGGGGTCGACTATGGCTACACCTTC,CASSLASGVDYGYTF
NA,TRBJ1-5,NA,TRBV27,14,TGTGCCAGCAGTCCCAGGGTTAGCAATCAGCCCCAGCATTTT,CASSPRVSNQPQHF
TRBD1,TRBJ1-3,NA,TRBV29-1,15,TGCAGCGTTGAGTGGCAGGGGGGTTCTGGAAACACCATATATTTT,CSVEWQGGSGNTIYF
NA,TRBJ1-1,NA,TRBV6-4,14,TGTGCCAGCAGGGTAGACAGCCTGAACACTGAAGCTTTCTTT,CASRVDSLNTEAFF
NA,TRBJ1-5,few,TRBV7-2,16,TGTGCCAGCAGCGTCTCCGGGGGGTTTAGCAATCAGCCCCAGCATTTT,CASSVSGGFSNQPQHF
TRBD1,TRBJ1-5,few,TRBV19,16,TGTGCCAGTAGTATGCAGGGCGACAGGGTGAATCAGCCCCAGCATTTT,CASSMQGDRVNQPQHF
NA,TRBJ1-2,NA,TRBV10-3,14,TGTGCCATCAGTGACTCTACAGCTAACTATGGCTACACCTTC,CAISDSTANYGYTF
NA,TRBJ2-7,NA,TRBV5-1,15,TGCGCCAGCAGCTTGGCCTTAGGGGGCTCCTACGAGCAGTACTTC,CASSLALGGSYEQYF
NA,TRBJ1-4,NA,TRBV18,15,TGTGCCAGCTCACCAATCAGGGAAGGAAGTGAAAAACTGTTTTTT,CASSPIREGSEKLFF
NA,TRBJ1-1,NA,TRBV10-3,13,TGTGCCATCAACGATGTGGGGGGAAGTGAAGCTTTCTTT,CAINDVGGSEAFF
TRBD2,TRBJ2-7,NA,TRBV9,15,TGTGCCAGCAGCGTAGACGGACTAGCGGGGTACGAGCAGTACTTC,CASSVDGLAGYEQYF
TRBD1,TRBJ1-5,NA,TRBV6-5,13,TGTGCCAGCAGCACATTGACAGGGGAGCCCCAGCATTTT,CASSTLTGEPQHF
NA,TRBJ1-5,NA,TRBV19,16,TGTGCCAGTAGTATCCCTTCGGGGATACACAATCAGCCCCAGCATTTT,CASSIPSGIHNQPQHF
NA,TRBJ2-6,NA,TRBV4-3,16,TGCGCCAGCAGCCAAGGGGTCCAGGGAGGAGCCAACGTCCTGACTTTC,CASSQGVQGGANVLTF
NA,TRBJ1-4,NA,TRBV28,16,TGTGCCAGCACCGTTTCGGGACACATCCTTAATGAAAAACTGTTTTTT,CASTVSGHILNEKLFF
NA,TRBJ2-7,NA,TRBV10-3,18,TGTGCCATCAGTAGGGTGGCAGGGGGGCCTACGAGCTCCTACGAGCAGTACTTC,CAISRVAGGPTSSYEQYF
NA,TRBJ1-2,NA,TRBV7-8,12,TGTGCCAGCAGCTTCCGGGACTATGGCTACACCTTC,CASSFRDYGYTF
TRBD2,TRBJ2-3,NA,TRBV9,15,TGTGCCAGCAGCGTAGGGACTAGCAACTGGGATACGCAGTATTTT,CASSVGTSNWDTQYF